The 14 T cell receptor beta chains reported below all come from one sample, sequenced in a study of blood T cells in healthy people across ages. A sample-barcoded 5' primer and a J-beta primer mix were used in a second PCR of about 7 to 12 cycles. TCRdb re-called the 5' RACE reads through MiXCR, storing one row per CDR3 protein. The sample lists 790,000 or so distinct CDR3 sequences, about 61% occurring once. Specimen: blood. These TCRs come from a man aged 35-49 years in good health.

This clonotype was seen a single time. A read error is possible here, since a much larger clone lies one base away. This chain uses TRBV27 with TRBJ1-5, with D possibly being TRBD1 (6 bases). The CDR3 has 13 amino acids. Germline V gene sequence: CDR1 MNHEY, CDR2 SMNVEV (reference sequence). This CDR3 reads CASGYTGNPPRHF. CDR3 coding DNA: TGTGCCAGCGGTTATACAGGGAATCCGCCCCGGCATTTT.

The chain links TRBV7-8 to TRBJ2-6; D may be TRBD2 (5 bases). The CDR3 totals 18 residues. V gave up 5 bases and J gave up 0 bases, with 17 bases separating them. Per germline, CDR1 SGHVS and CDR2 FQNEAQ. The CDR3 loop is CASSLPGSPISGANVLTF. The CDR3 DNA sequence: TGTGCCAGCAGCCTTCCGGGATCACCGATCTCTGGGGCCAACGTCCTGACTTTC. Drawing the rest from reference TRBV7-8 and TRBJ2-6, the complete variable domain is GAGVSQSPRYKVAKRGQDVALRCDPISGHVSLFWYQQALGQGPEFLTYFQNEAQLDKSGLPSDRFFAERPEGSVSTLKIQRTQQEDSAVYLCASSLPGSPISGANVLTFGAGSRLTVL.

The chain joins TRBV6-2 or TRBV6-3 to TRBJ2-1; 13 bases agree with TRBD2. The trim removed 8 bases at V and 9 bases at J, leaving 4 bases unmatched. Germline V gene sequence: CDR1 MNHEY, CDR2 SVGEGT. The CDR3 consists of 13 residues. CDR3 residues: CASSGLAGFEQFF. The CDR3 DNA sequence: TGTGCCAGCTCGGGACTAGCGGGATTTGAGCAGTTCTTC.

This sequence joins TRBV6-5 and TRBJ2-7; a weak D match, TRBD2 (5 bases). Looked up from germline, CDR1 is MNHEY and CDR2 is SVGAGI. V shed 3 bases and J shed 2 bases, with 17 bases lying between them. The CDR3 spans 16 residues. This CDR3 reads CASSYVSGNSAYEQYF. CDR3 sequence (DNA): TGTGCCAGCAGTTATGTGTCCGGGAATTCAGCCTACGAGCAGTACTTC.

This clonotype was seen more than once but under ten times. This sequence joins TRBV18 and TRBJ2-5; D gene ambiguous. The germline V gene encodes CDR1 KGHSH and CDR2 LQKENI. The CDR3 is made up of 11 amino acids. Trimming left V 8 bases short and J 3 bases short, with 7 bases between. CDR3 loop: CASTLKETQYF. CDR3 DNA: TGTGCCAGCACCCTTAAAGAGACCCAGTACTTC.

The J gene is TRBJ1-5, the V gene TRBV20-1; the D is unclear. This CDR3 has 14 residues. Germline CDR1 and CDR2: DFQATT and SNEGSKA (reference sequence). Trimming stripped 3 bases from V and 2 bases from J, with 11 bases between. The CDR3 region is CSASPTGGNQPQHF. In nucleotides, the CDR3 is TGCAGTGCTAGTCCGACCGGGGGCAATCAGCCCCAGCATTTT.

The chain employs TRBV28 and TRBJ1-4; D gene uncertain. The germline V gene encodes CDR1 MDHEN and CDR2 SYDVKM. This CDR3 has 11 residues. Trimming pared 10 bases from V and 3 bases from J, leaving 6 bases between. The DNA of the CDR3 is TGTGCCACCTCCCCTAATGAAAAACTGTTTTTT. The encoded protein is CATSPNEKLFF.

The rearrangement uses TRBV11-3 and TRBJ2-1; D may match TRBD1 or TRBD2 (5 bases each). The V and J ends lost 3 bases and 7 bases respectively, with 19 bases between them. CDR1 and CDR2 from the germline V gene are SGHNT and YENEEA. The CDR3 covers 16 residues. CDR3 nucleotides: TGTGCCAGCAGCTTTCGTCCCGACGGGTGGGGGAATGAGCAGTTCTTC. It translates to CASSFRPDGWGNEQFF.

The gene calls are TRBV7-2 and TRBJ2-1; 7 bases are shared with TRBD2. From germline, CDR1 is SGHTA and CDR2 FQGNSA. Trimming took 2 bases from V and 7 from J; bases not matched to a gene: 5. This CDR3 has 14 amino acids. This chain's CDR3 is CASSLNGGSNEQFF. CDR3 in DNA: TGTGCCAGCAGCTTAAATGGCGGGAGTAATGAGCAGTTCTTC.

With regard to this clonotype: A junction boundary mismatches the germline segment, possibly from a read error. The chain couples TRBV5-1 to TRBJ2-5, with D perhaps TRBD2 (5 bases). Germline V CDR1 and CDR2: SGHRS, YFSETQ. The CDR3 is 11 amino acids. The CDR3: CASSLEEIQYF. The DNA of the CDR3 is TGCGCCAGCAGCCTGGAGGAGATCCAGTACTTC.

This clonotype was detected a few times. The V and J genes are TRBV3-1 and TRBJ2-7; possibly TRBD2 for D (6 bases). The germline V and J ends were trimmed by 1 base and 1 base, with 11 bases remaining between them. The CDR3 covers 15 residues. Germline assignment: CDR1 LGHDT and CDR2 YNNKEL (reference sequence). The CDR3 loop is CASSQGGRGSYEQYF. For the CDR3, the DNA is TGTGCCAGCAGCCAAGGCGGGCGGGGATCCTACGAGCAGTACTTC.

V is TRBV7-9 and J is TRBJ2-5, with D possibly TRBD2 on 6 matching bases. The J call could be wrong; TRBJ2-7 is a better fit for the DNA end. CDR3 length: 16 amino acids. Per the germline V gene, CDR1 is SEHNR and CDR2 is FQNEAQ (reference sequence). CDR3 in amino acids: CASSLNLGGYSYEQYF. The CDR3 DNA reads as TGTGCCAGCAGCTTAAATTTGGGAGGATATTCCTACGAGCAGTACTTC.

This clonotype was counted only a few times. The chain couples TRBV29-1 to TRBJ2-7; 10 bases align to TRBD1. The CDR3 length is 12 residues. Looked up from germline, CDR1 is SQVTM and CDR2 is ANQGSEA. V lost 5 bases and J lost 3; bases outside the gene matches: 1. Here the CDR3 reads CSVRDRGYEQYF. The CDR3 DNA sequence: TGCAGCGTTCGGGACAGGGGCTACGAGCAGTACTTC.

About this clonotype itself: One junction end does not reproduce the germline sequence, and a read error may be involved. The chain combines TRBV20-1 with TRBJ2-7; D unclear. Germline loops: CDR1 DFQATT, CDR2 SNEGSKA (reference sequence). CDR3 size: 13 residues. CDR3 region: CSARETSSYEQYF. DNA for the CDR3: TGCAGTGCTCGAGAGACCAGCTCCTACGAGCAGTACTTC.